The clone carrying this T cell receptor beta chain was detected many times. A library of TCRbeta sequences, prepared with unique molecular identifiers, was generated. TCRdb re-called the PCR reads through MiXCR, storing one row per CDR3 protein. This sample has fewer than 700,000 distinct CDR3 sequences, with 13% found just once. The data stem from a study of T-cell reconstitution after alpha-beta-depleted transplantation in children. V lost 4 bases to trimming and J lost 8 bases; unmatched junction nucleotides: 3. This CDR3 contains 13 residues. Germline-derived CDR1 and CDR2 are LGHNA and YSLEER. Source: PBMCs, mostly from graft donor cells, taken 360 days after TCRalphabeta/CD19-depleted stem cell transplant. V is TRBV4-3 and J is TRBJ2-1, with TRBD2 matching 9 bases. The clonotype was recovered from a male patient between 10 and 17 years old who had a stem cell transplant for acute myeloid leukemia, so the T cells may come from the graft donor. The CDR3 sequence is CASSRRTSDEQFF. CDR3 sequence (DNA): TGCGCCAGCAGCCGTCGGACTAGCGATGAGCAGTTCTTC.